The entry that follows covers one T cell receptor (beta chain) sequence. Its antigen is not identified. Preparation of the TCRbeta library was carried out with unique molecular identifiers. TCRdb recomputed calls from the PCR reads with MiXCR, one row per CDR3 protein. The sample yields 700,000 to 950,000 distinct CDR3 sequences, 16% seen once. This specimen comes from a study of T-cell reconstitution after alpha-beta-depleted transplantation in children. The CDR3 is made up of 14 amino acids. V was trimmed by 1 base and J by 6 bases, leaving 13 bases between them. The study, taken as a whole, reports: Where alpha-beta T cells came from about two months after transplant was reportedly several hundred expanded graft clones. Several patients had high TCRbeta diversity at day 60; it came from surviving recipient T cells and thymic progenitors. One year post-transplant, T-cell counts and diversity were largely derived from T cells produced anew.

This clonotype originated in a male patient between 10 and 17 years old who had a stem cell transplant for acute lymphoblastic leukemia, so the T cells may come from the graft donor. Sequences were derived from PBMCs, mostly from graft donor cells, sampled 360 days after TCRalphabeta/CD19-depleted stem cell transplant. The chain has TRBV12-3 or TRBV12-4 and TRBJ2-7, with D possibly matching TRBD1 (5 bases). CDR3 nucleotide sequence: TGTGCCAGCAGTTTAGGGGCAGGGCTACGCGAGCAGTACTTC. Its protein is CASSLGAGLREQYF.